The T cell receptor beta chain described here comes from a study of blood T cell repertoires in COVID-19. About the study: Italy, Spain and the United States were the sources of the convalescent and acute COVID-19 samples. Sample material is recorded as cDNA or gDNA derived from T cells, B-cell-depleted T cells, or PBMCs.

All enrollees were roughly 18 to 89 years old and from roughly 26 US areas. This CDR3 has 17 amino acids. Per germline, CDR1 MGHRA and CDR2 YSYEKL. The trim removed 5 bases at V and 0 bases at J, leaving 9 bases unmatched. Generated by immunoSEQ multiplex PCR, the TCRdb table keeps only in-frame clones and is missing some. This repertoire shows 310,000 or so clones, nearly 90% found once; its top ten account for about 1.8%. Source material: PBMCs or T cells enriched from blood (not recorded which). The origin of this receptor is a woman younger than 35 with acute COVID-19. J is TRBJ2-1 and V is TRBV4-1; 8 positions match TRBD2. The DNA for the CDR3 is TGCGCCAGCAGCTTGTGGACTAGCCAGAGCTCCTACAATGAGCAGTTCTTC. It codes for CASSLWTSQSSYNEQFF.